Listed below are T cell receptor beta chains from one sample, sequenced in a study of OX40 agonist ivuxolimab in advanced cancers. The method was immunoSEQ multiplex PCR; TCRdb's version includes in-frame clones alone and lacks a portion of them. The sample has about 36,000 clones; 60% to 80% are singletons. The specimen comprised CD4+ or CD8+ T cells sorted from blood, sampled in a trial of the OX40 agonist ivuxolimab. All receptors derive from an adult with an advanced solid tumor such as melanoma, head and neck, liver or kidney cancer. CDR3s include the opening cysteine and the closing phenylalanine or tryptophan. A D gene is named only where the DNA matches it firmly. Expanded clones are given a class, and other clones once, few, many or no size at all.

.	TRBD1	TRBJ1-1	TRBV7-9	TGTGCCAGCAGCAAACAACAGGGGGGCACTGAAGCTTTCTTT	CASSKQQGGTEAFF
.	.	TRBJ2-7	TRBV5-1	TGCGCCAGCAGCTTGGACCTCGGCTACGAGCAGTACTTC	CASSLDLGYEQYF
few	.	TRBJ1-5	TRBV19	TGTGCCAGTAGTAAGGACGGCAGCAATCAGCCCCAGCATTTT	CASSKDGSNQPQHF
.	.	TRBJ2-2	TRBV2	TGTGCCAGCAGGGCGACTGACCGGACGGGCGGGGAGCTGTTTTTT	CASRATDRTGGELFF
.	.	TRBJ1-6	TRBV6-4	TGTGCCAGCAGTGGGGACATAGGCTCACCCCTCCACTTT	CASSGDIGSPLHF
.	.	TRBJ1-1	TRBV5-4	TGTGCCAGCAGCCCCTTTCCTTTAGACGGCGCTTTCTTT	CASSPFPLDGAFF
.	TRBD1	TRBJ2-3	TRBV30	TGTGCCTGGAGTGTAAACAGGGGAGATACGCAGTATTTT	CAWSVNRGDTQYF
.	.	TRBJ2-7	TRBV5-3	TGTGCCAGAAGCACGAGGACCTGCGGGCAGTACTTC	CARSTRTCGQYF
.	TRBD1	TRBJ1-6	TRBV6-5	TGTGCCAGCAGTCGGACAGGGAATAATTCACCCCTCCACTTT	CASSRTGNNSPLHF
.	.	TRBJ2-6	TRBV6-5	TGTGCCAGCAGTTTCGACGGCTCTGGGGCCAACGTCCTGACTTTC	CASSFDGSGANVLTF
.	TRBD1	TRBJ1-6	TRBV7-9	TGTGCCAGCAGCTTACGACAGGGCGGTTCACCCCTCCACTTT	CASSLRQGGSPLHF
.	.	TRBJ1-1	TRBV11-3	TGTGCCAGCAGCTTAGGTCAGGGGCGGGACACTGAAGCTTTCTTT	CASSLGQGRDTEAFF
.	TRBD1	TRBJ1-6	TRBV19	TGTGCCAGTACCCAAGACAGGGTAAATTCACCCCTCCACTTT	CASTQDRVNSPLHF
.	.	TRBJ2-5	TRBV19	TGTGCCAGTCGTGACATCCAAGAGACCCAGTACTTC	CASRDIQETQYF
.	TRBD1	TRBJ1-2	TRBV5-8	TGTGCCAGCAGCTTCGAGTCGGGACAGGGAATTGGTGGCTACACCTTC	CASSFESGQGIGGYTF
.	.	TRBJ1-6	TRBV7-2	TGTGCCAGCAGCCCGAGACAGAGCTCCTATAATTCACCCCTCCACTTT	CASSPRQSSYNSPLHF
.	TRBD1	TRBJ1-6	TRBV6-5	TGTGCCACCGCGGGACAGGGATATTCACCCCTCCACTTT	CATAGQGYSPLHF
.	TRBD1	TRBJ1-2	TRBV29-1	TGCAGCGTTGACTCTCGACAGGGTGATAGTGGCTATGGCTACACCTTC	CSVDSRQGDSGYGYTF
few	TRBD1	TRBJ2-3	TRBV6-5	TGTGCCAGCAGTTACTCAGGGACAGTAAGCACAGATACGCAGTATTTT	CASSYSGTVSTDTQYF
few	TRBD1	TRBJ1-3	TRBV5-1	TGCGCCAGCAGCTTGGTTCCAGGGGGATCCTCTGGAAACACCATATATTTT	CASSLVPGGSSGNTIYF
.	.	TRBJ1-6	TRBV6-6	TGTGCCAGCAGTTACTCAGCGGGTACGGCACCCCTCCACTTT	CASSYSAGTAPLHF
few	TRBD2	TRBJ2-1	TRBV5-1	TGCGCCAGCAGCTTGGGACTAGCGGGGGGGCCTCAGCGCAATGAGCAGTTCTTC	CASSLGLAGGPQRNEQFF
few	.	TRBJ1-5	TRBV28	TGTGCCAGCAGTCCCCCTTTAGGGAGTTTAGGCCAGCCCCAGCATTTT	CASSPPLGSLGQPQHF
.	TRBD2	TRBJ2-3	TRBV9	TGTGCCAGCAGCACTAGCGGGGGGGCCGGCACAGATACGCAGTATTTT	CASSTSGGAGTDTQYF
few	TRBD1	TRBJ1-5	TRBV28	TGTGCCAGTGGACAGGGGGGGAGCAATCAGCCCCAGCATTTT	CASGQGGSNQPQHF
.	.	TRBJ1-4	TRBV5-1	TGCGCCAGCAGCTTAGGTGTGACAGCTTATGAAAAACTGTTTTTT	CASSLGVTAYEKLFF
few	.	TRBJ1-1	TRBV5-1	TGCGCCAGCAGCTTGGTGGGTCTGCGGAACACTGAAGCTTTCTTT	CASSLVGLRNTEAFF
.	.	TRBJ1-2	TRBV30	TGTGCCTGGAGTGTGACTTTATTTGGCTACACCTTC	CAWSVTLFGYTF
.	.	TRBJ1-4	TRBV7-2	TGTGCCAGCAGCTTAGGGGACACCTTAAATGAAAAACTGTTTTTT	CASSLGDTLNEKLFF
.	.	TRBJ2-6	TRBV27	TGTGCCAGCAGTACCCTCATCAGGGCGAGGGCCAACGTCCTGACTTTC	CASSTLIRARANVLTF
.	.	TRBJ2-1	TRBV18	TGTGCCAGCTCACCAGCCACAGGGAACGACAATGAGCAGTTCTTC	CASSPATGNDNEQFF
.	TRBD1	TRBJ1-2	TRBV9	TGTGCCAGCAGCGTATCTGCAGGGGGATCGTCTGGCTACACCTTC	CASSVSAGGSSGYTF
.	.	TRBJ1-2	TRBV6-1	TGTGCCAGCAGTGCTTACCTGGGAGGCTACACCTTC	CASSAYLGGYTF
.	.	TRBJ1-4	TRBV18	TGTGCCAGCTCCCTTGGGACACTAACTAATGAAAAACTGTTTTTT	CASSLGTLTNEKLFF
.	.	TRBJ2-3	TRBV6-6	TGTGCCAGCCGAAGGGGGGGCAAATCAGATACGCAGTATTTT	CASRRGGKSDTQYF